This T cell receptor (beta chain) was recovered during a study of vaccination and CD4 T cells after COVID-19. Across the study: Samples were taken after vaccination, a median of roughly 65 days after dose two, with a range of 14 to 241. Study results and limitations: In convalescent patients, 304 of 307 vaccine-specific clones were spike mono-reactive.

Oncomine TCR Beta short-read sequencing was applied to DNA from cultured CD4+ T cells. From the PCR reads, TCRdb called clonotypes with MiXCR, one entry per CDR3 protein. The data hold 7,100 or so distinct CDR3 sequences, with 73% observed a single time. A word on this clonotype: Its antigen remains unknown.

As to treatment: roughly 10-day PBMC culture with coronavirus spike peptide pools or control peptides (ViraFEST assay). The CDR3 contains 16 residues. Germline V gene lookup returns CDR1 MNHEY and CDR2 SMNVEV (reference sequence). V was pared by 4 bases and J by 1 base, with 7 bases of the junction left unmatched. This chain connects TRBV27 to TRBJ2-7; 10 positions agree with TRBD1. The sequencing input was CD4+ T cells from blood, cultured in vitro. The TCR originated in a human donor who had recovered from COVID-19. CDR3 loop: CASSSAGTGESYEQYF. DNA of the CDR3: TGTGCCAGCAGTTCAGCCGGGACAGGGGAATCCTACGAGCAGTACTTC.